This T cell receptor (beta chain) was sequenced in a study of cytomegalovirus exposure and HLA in healthy donors. While unrecorded immune exposures were likely, the donors were nominally healthy when sampled. Study-level results: Differences between HLA loci emerged in a later analysis of TCR association rates, with DRB1 most and HLA-C fewest. Links to common viral pathogens appeared, in a later analysis, for several of the most significant clusters. In vitro, a few CMV-associated chains proved specific for CMV antigens.

This clone came up a few times. Its antigen is still unknown. Vbeta (60) and Jbeta (13) primers were used in the PCR. Method: immunoSEQ multiplex PCR; TCRdb's copy keeps in-frame clones and lacks some. Of about 140,000 clones in the sample, 80% are singletons; the top ten hold around 4.3%. CDR1 and CDR2 from the germline V gene are SGHTA and FQGNSA. V was clipped by 1 base and J by 4 bases, with 7 bases between them. This CDR3 spans 13 amino acids. This chain joins TRBV7-2 and TRBJ1-1; maybe TRBD1 (5 bases). The sample consisted of PBMCs. This receptor was obtained from a man between 35 and 55 years old in good health and CMV-seronegative. DNA of the CDR3: TGTGCCAGCAGCTTAGGCAGGGCCACTGAAGCTTTCTTT. Protein: CASSLGRATEAFF. The variable domain in full, completed from reference TRBV7-2 and TRBJ1-1, reads GAGVSQSPSNKVTEKGKDVELRCDPISGHTALYWYRQSLGQGLEFLIYFQGNSAPDKSGLPSDRFSAERTGGSVSTLTIQRTQQEDSAVYLCASSLGRATEAFFGQGTRLTVV.